These 11 T cell receptor beta chains were sequenced from one sample in a study of blood T cell repertoires in COVID-19. Measured with immunoSEQ multiplex PCR; TCRdb has only the in-frame clones, and not every one. The sample contains roughly 200,000 clones, roughly 82% of which appear only once. The material sequenced was peripheral blood. These receptors all come from a woman aged 55 to 70 with COVID-19, enrolled during active disease.

The genes are TRBV10-1 and TRBJ2-5; 10 bases agree with TRBD2. V shed 6 bases, J shed 3 bases, and the junction held 10 bases outside the gene matches. The CDR3 contains 16 residues. Germline V CDR1 and CDR2: WNHNN, SYGVQD (reference sequence). The CDR3 coding sequence is TGCGCCAGCAGGACTCTAGCGGGGGTTCACGAAGAGACCCAGTACTTC. This codes for CASRTLAGVHEETQYF.

The chain employs TRBV6-5 and TRBJ1-6, with 7 bases aligning to TRBD1. The trim removed 7 bases at V and 8 bases at J, leaving 11 bases unmatched. There are 15 residues in the CDR3. Per the germline V gene, CDR1 is MNHEY and CDR2 is SVGAGI. This CDR3 reads CASNSQQGYHSPLHF. DNA of the CDR3: TGTGCCAGCAACTCGCAACAGGGGTATCATTCACCCCTCCACTTT.

V and J are TRBV7-9 and TRBJ1-1; D remains unclear. Germline V gives CDR1 SEHNR, CDR2 FQNEAQ (reference sequence). This CDR3 is 11 amino acids long. Trimming took off 5 bases at V and 11 bases at J, with 12 bases between the two ends. CDR3 nucleotide sequence: TGTGCCAGCAGCCCCATGAATCGGGCTTTCTTT. Residues: CASSPMNRAFF.

CDR3 in DNA: TGCGCCAGCAGGCCAAGAGCGCGCCTTAATGAAAAACTGTTTTTT. This codes for CASRPRARLNEKLFF. The chain carries TRBV10-2 and TRBJ1-4, with no clear D. The V gene's germline CDR1 is WSHSY and CDR2 SAAADI. With 6 bases removed from V and 4 bases from J, the gap between germline ends came to 15 bases. The CDR3 is 15 residues long.

This clone has only one observation. CDR3 sequence: CASSPPGQGRRTEAFF. CDR3 bases: TGTGCCAGCAGCCCACCCGGACAGGGAAGACGGACTGAAGCTTTCTTT. The J gene is TRBJ1-1, the V gene TRBV5-4; TRBD1 matches at 8 bases. The CDR3 has 16 amino acids. The J segment lost 5 bases and the V segment lost 4 bases, leaving 13 bases of the junction unmatched. The germline V gene encodes CDR1 SGHNT and CDR2 YYREEE (reference sequence).

This sequence joins TRBV25-1 and TRBJ1-3; perhaps TRBD1 as D (5 bases). The CDR3 is 14 amino acids. Trimming pared 6 bases from V and 2 bases from J, leaving 11 bases between. Per the germline V gene, CDR1 is MGHDK and CDR2 is SYGVNS. CDR3 amino acids: CASRDNVAGNTIYF. The DNA of the CDR3 is TGTGCCAGCAGGGACAATGTTGCTGGAAACACCATATATTTT.

This clone was seen once. The CDR3 sequence: CATSDYNRSRYTF. The CDR3 DNA follows: TGTGCCACCAGTGATTATAACAGGAGTCGCTACACCTTC. The J gene is TRBJ1-2, the V gene TRBV24-1; TRBD1 might be the D (5 bases). CDR3 length equals 13 residues. The V end lost 2 bases, the J end lost 9 bases, and 12 bases lay between the germline ends. Germline V gene sequence: CDR1 KGHDR, CDR2 SFDVKD.

The gene calls are TRBV6-2 or TRBV6-3 and TRBJ1-2; D possibly corresponds to TRBD1 (6 bases). Germline assignment: CDR1 MNHEY and CDR2 SVGEGT. Trimming pared 6 bases from V and 4 bases from J, leaving 12 bases between. CDR3 length: 13 residues. The CDR3 protein is CASRYQGIYGYTF. The DNA of the CDR3 is TGTGCCAGCAGGTACCAGGGGATCTATGGCTACACCTTC.

The chain has TRBV9 and TRBJ2-1; D perhaps matches TRBD1 (7 bases). The CDR3 loop spans 12 amino acids. Germline V gene data show CDR1 as SGDLS and CDR2 as YYNGEE. V shed 3 bases and J shed 16 bases, with 17 bases lying between them. CDR3 sequence: CASSDLRGAAFF. The CDR3 DNA reads as TGTGCCAGCAGCGACCTCAGGGGGGCGGCATTCTTC.

V usage is TRBV6-6 and J usage is TRBJ1-2, with 7 positions matching TRBD1. CDR3 length: 13 amino acids. With 3 bases clipped from V and 6 bases from J, the junction kept 4 bases outside the gene matches. From germline, CDR1 is MNHNY and CDR2 SVGAGI (reference sequence). DNA of the CDR3: TGTGCCAGCAGTTATCCCCAGGGGGATGGCTACACCTTC. This codes for CASSYPQGDGYTF.

The chain employs TRBV5-1 and TRBJ2-7; possible D gene TRBD1, 5 bases. This CDR3 comprises 13 residues. The germline CDR1 and CDR2 sequences are SGHRS and YFSETQ. The germline V and J ends were trimmed by 2 bases and 2 bases, with 8 bases remaining between them. The CDR3 sequence: CASSFDSTYEQYF. CDR3 in DNA: TGCGCCAGCAGCTTCGACAGCACCTACGAGCAGTACTTC.